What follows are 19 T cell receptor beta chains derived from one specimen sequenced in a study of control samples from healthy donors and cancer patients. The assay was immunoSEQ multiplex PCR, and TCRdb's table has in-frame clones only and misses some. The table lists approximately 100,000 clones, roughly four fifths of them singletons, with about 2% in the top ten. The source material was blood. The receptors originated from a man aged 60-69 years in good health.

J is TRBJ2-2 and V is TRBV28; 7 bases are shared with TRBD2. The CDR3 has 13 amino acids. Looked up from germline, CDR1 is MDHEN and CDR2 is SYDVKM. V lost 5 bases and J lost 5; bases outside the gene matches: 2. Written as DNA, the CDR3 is TGTGCCAGCAGTGGGGGAGGGACCGGGGAGCTGTTTTTT. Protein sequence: CASSGGGTGELFF.

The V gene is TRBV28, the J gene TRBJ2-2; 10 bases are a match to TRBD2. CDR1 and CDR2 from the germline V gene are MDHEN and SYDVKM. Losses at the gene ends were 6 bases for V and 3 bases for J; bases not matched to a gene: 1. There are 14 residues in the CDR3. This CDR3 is CASRLAGYTGELFF. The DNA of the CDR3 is TGTGCCAGCAGACTAGCGGGATACACCGGGGAGCTGTTTTTT.

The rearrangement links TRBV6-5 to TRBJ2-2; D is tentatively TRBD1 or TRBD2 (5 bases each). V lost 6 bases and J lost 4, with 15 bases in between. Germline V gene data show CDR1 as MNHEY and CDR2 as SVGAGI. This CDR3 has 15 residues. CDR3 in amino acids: CASRRDRFGTGELFF. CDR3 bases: TGTGCCAGCAGAAGGGACCGGTTTGGCACCGGGGAGCTGTTTTTT.

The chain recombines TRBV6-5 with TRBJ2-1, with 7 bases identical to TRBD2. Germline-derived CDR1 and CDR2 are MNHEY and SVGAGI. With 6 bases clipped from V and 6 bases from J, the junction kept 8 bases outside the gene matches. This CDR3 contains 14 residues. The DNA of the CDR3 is TGTGCCAGCAGGAGTAAAACTAGCGCCAATGAGCAGTTCTTC. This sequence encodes CASRSKTSANEQFF.

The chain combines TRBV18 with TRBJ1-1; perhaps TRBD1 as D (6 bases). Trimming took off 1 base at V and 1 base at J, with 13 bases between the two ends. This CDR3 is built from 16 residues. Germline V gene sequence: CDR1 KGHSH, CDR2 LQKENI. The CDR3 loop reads CASSPQRQGTNTEAFF. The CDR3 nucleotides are TGTGCCAGCTCACCACAGCGGCAGGGGACGAACACTGAAGCTTTCTTT.

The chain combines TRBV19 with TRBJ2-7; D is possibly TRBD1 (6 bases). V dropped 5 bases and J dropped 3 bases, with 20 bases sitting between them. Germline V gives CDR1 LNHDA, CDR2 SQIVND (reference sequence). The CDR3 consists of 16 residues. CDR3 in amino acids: CASSGTGRGGSYEQYF. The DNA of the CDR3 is TGTGCCAGTAGTGGAACAGGGCGAGGGGGAAGCTACGAGCAGTACTTC. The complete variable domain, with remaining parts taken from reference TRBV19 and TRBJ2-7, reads DGGITQSPKYLFRKEGQNVTLSCEQNLNHDAMYWYRQDPGQGLRLIYYSQIVNDFQKGDIAEGYSVSREKKESFPLTVTSAQKNPTAFYLCASSGTGRGGSYEQYFGPGTRLTVT.

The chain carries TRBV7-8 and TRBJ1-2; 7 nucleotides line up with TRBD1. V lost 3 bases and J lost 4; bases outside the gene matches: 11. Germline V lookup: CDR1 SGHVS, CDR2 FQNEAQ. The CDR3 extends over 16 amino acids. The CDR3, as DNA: TGTGCCAGCAGCTTTGGACAGGAGGTTATAGGCTATGGCTACACCTTC. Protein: CASSFGQEVIGYGYTF.

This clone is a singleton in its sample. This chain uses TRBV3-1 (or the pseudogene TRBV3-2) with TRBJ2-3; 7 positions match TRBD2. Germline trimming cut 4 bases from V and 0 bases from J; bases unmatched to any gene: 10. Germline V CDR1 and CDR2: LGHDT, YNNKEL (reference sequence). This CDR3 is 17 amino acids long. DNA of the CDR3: TGTGCCAGCAGCCCTTATGGTGGGGGGGGTAGCACAGATACGCAGTATTTT. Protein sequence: CASSPYGGGGSTDTQYF.

The CDR3 protein is CASSLTQETQYF. CDR3 in DNA: TGTGCCAGCAGCCTAACCCAAGAGACCCAGTACTTC. V gene TRBV7-9 combines with J gene TRBJ2-5; D is ambiguous. There are 12 residues in the CDR3. CDR1 and CDR2 from the germline V gene are SEHNR and FQNEAQ (reference sequence). V dropped 5 bases and J dropped 1 base, with 5 bases sitting between them.

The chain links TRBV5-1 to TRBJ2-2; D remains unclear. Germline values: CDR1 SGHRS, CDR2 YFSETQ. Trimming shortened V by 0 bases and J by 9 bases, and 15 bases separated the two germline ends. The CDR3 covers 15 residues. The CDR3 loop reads CASSLAAVSVRELFF. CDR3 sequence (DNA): TGCGCCAGCAGCTTGGCCGCCGTAAGTGTCCGGGAGCTGTTTTTT.

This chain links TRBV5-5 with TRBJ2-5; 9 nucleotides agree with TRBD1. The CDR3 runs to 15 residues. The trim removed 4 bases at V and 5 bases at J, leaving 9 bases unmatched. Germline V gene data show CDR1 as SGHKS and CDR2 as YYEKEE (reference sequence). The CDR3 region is CASSLVTGGSETQYF. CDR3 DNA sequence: TGTGCCAGCAGCCTGGTCACAGGGGGCTCGGAGACCCAGTACTTC.

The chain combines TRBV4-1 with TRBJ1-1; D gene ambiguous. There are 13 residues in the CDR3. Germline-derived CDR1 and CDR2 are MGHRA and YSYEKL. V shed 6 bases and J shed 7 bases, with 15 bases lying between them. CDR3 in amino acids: CASRLGGVSEAFF. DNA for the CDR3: TGCGCCAGCAGATTGGGTGGGGTGAGTGAAGCTTTCTTT.

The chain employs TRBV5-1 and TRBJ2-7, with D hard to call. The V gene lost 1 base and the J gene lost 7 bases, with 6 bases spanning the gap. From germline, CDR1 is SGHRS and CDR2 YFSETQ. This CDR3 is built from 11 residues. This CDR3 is CASSLNGEQYF. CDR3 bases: TGCGCCAGCAGCTTGAATGGGGAGCAGTACTTC.

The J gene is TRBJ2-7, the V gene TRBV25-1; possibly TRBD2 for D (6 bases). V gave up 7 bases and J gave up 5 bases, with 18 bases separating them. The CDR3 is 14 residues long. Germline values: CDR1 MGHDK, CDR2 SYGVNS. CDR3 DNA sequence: TGTGCCAGCATCGGCGGGGCCATGAACCACGAGCAGTACTTC. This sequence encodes CASIGGAMNHEQYF.

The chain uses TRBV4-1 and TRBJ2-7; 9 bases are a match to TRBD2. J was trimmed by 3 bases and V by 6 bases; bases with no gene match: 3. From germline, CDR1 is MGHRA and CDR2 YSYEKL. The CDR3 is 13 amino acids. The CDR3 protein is CASSYSGSYEQYF. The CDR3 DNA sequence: TGCGCCAGCAGTTATAGCGGGAGCTACGAGCAGTACTTC.

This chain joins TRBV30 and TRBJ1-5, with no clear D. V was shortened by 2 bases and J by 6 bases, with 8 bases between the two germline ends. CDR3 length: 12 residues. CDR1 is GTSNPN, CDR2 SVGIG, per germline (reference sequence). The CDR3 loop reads CAWSQVGQPQHF. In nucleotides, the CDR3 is TGTGCCTGGAGTCAGGTGGGTCAGCCCCAGCATTTT.

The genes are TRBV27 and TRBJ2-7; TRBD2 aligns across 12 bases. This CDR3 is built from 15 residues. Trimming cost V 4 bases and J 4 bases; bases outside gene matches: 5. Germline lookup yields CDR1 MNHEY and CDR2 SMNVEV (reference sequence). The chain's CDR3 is CASSSRLAGVYEQYF. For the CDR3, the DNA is TGTGCCAGCAGTTCTAGACTAGCGGGAGTGTACGAGCAGTACTTC.

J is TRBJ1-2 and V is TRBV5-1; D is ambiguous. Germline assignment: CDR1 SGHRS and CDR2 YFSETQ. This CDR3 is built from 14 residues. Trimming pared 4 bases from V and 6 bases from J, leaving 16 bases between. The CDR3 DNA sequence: TGCGCCAGCAGCAAAGCCGGCACCGTCGATGGCTACACCTTC. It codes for CASSKAGTVDGYTF.

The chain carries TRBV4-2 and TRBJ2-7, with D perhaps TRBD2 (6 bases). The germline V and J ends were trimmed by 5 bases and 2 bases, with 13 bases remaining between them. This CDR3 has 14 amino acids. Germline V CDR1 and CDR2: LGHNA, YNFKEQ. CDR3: CASSSGRETYEQYF. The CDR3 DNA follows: TGTGCCAGCAGCTCTGGACGGGAGACCTACGAGCAGTACTTC.